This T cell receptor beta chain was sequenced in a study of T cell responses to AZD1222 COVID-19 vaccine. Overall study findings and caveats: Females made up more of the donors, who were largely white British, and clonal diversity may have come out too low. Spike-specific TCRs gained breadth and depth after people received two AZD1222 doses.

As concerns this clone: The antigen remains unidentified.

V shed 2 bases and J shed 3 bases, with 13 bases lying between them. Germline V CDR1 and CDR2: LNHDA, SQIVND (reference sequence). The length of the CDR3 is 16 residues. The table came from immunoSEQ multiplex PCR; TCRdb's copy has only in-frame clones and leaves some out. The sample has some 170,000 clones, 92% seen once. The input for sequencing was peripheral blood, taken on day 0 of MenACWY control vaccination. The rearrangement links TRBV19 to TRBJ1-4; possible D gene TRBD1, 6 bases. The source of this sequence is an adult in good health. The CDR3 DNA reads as TGTGCCAGTAGTATACAGGGGAGGGCAGCTAATGAAAAACTGTTTTTT. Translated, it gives CASSIQGRAANEKLFF.